Here is one T cell receptor (beta chain) with its context. The assay was immunoSEQ multiplex PCR, and TCRdb's table has in-frame clones only and misses some. The sample consists of 200,000 to 250,000 clones, about 83% of them appearing once. The sample comes from a study of blood T cell repertoires in COVID-19. Sequenced sample: peripheral blood. The TCR sequence derives from a man between 50 and 59 years old with active or convalescent COVID-19.

The CDR3 nucleotides are TGTGCCAGCAGGGCCGGGACAGGGTTGTACGAGCAGTACTTC. Translated, it gives CASRAGTGLYEQYF. V gene TRBV7-2 combines with J gene TRBJ2-7, with 9 bases lining up with TRBD1. J was trimmed by 4 bases and V by 6 bases; bases with no gene match: 7. The CDR3 has 14 amino acids. The V gene's germline CDR1 is SGHTA and CDR2 FQGNSA.